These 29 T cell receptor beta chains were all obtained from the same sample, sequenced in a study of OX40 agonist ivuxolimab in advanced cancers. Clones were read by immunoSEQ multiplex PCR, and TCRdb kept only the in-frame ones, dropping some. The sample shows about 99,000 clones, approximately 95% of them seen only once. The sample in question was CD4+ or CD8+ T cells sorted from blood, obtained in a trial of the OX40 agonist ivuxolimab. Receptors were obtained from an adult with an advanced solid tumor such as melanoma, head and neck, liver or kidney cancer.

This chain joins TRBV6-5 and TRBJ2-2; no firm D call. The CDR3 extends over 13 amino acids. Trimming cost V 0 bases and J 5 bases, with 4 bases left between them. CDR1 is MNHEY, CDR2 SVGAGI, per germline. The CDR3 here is CASSYSHTGELFF. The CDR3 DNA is TGTGCCAGCAGTTACTCGCATACCGGGGAGCTGTTTTTT.

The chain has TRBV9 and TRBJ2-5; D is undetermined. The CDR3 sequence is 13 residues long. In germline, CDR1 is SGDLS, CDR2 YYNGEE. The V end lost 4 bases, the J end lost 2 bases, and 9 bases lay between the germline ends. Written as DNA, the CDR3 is TGTGCCAGCAGCTCCCTTCTACAAGAGACCCAGTACTTC. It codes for CASSSLLQETQYF.

DNA for the CDR3: TGTGCCAGCAGCACAGGGGGGGGTTTGAGTCAGCCCCAGCATTTT. Its translation: CASSTGGGLSQPQHF. The chain recombines TRBV27 with TRBJ1-5; 8 bases align to TRBD1. Germline loops: CDR1 MNHEY, CDR2 SMNVEV (reference sequence). Germline trimming cut 6 bases from V and 6 bases from J; bases unmatched to any gene: 10. This CDR3 is 15 amino acids long.

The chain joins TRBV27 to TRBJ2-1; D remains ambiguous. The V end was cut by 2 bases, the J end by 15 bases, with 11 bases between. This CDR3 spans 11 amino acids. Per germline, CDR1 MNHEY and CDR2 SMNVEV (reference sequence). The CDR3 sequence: CASSLGLIRFF. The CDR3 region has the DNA TGTGCCAGCAGTTTAGGTCTAATCAGGTTCTTC.

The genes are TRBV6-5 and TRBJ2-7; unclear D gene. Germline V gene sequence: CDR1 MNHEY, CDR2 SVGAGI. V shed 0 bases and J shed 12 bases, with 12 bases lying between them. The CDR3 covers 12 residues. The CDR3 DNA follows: TGTGCCAGCAGTTACTCGTCGTCTGCCTGGTACTTC. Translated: CASSYSSSAWYF.

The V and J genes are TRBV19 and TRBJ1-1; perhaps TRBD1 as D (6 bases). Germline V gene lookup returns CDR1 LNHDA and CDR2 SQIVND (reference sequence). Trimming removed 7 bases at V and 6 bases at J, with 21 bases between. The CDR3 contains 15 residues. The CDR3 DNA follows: TGTGCCAGTAACCCCTCCTTCCAGGGGCGCTCTGAAGCTTTCTTT. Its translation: CASNPSFQGRSEAFF.

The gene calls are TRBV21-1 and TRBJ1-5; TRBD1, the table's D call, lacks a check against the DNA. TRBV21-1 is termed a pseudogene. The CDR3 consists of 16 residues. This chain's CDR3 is CASSRSRDRGNQPQHF. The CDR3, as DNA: TGTGCCAGCAGCAGATCCCGGGACAGGGGCAATCAGCCCCAGCATTTT.

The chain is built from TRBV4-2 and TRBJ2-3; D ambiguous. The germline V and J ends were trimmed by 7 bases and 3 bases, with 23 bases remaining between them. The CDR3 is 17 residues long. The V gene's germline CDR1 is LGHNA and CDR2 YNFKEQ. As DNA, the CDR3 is TGTGCCAGCAACCTCCTCGACACCCGGCTAATGACAGATACGCAGTATTTT. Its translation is CASNLLDTRLMTDTQYF.

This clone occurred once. CDR3 nucleotide sequence: TGTGCCAGCAGTCGAGTTCTAGCGGGAGGAGCAGATACGCAGTATTTT. It is translated as CASSRVLAGGADTQYF. V usage is TRBV27 and J usage is TRBJ2-3; 11 bases are a match to TRBD2. Trimming cost V 5 bases and J 4 bases; bases outside gene matches: 8. The CDR3 contains 16 residues. Per the germline V gene, CDR1 is MNHEY and CDR2 is SMNVEV (reference sequence).

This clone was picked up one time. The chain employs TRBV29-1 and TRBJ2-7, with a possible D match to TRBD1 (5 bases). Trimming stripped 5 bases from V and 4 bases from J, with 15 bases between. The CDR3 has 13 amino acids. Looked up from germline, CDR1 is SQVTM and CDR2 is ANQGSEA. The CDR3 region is CSVLTDSAYEQYF. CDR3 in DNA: TGCAGCGTTTTGACAGACTCAGCGTACGAGCAGTACTTC.

The CDR3 nucleotides are TGCAGCGTTGCCGGGGGGCTTGTCACTGAAGCTTTCTTT. This sequence encodes CSVAGGLVTEAFF. The chain is built from TRBV29-1 and TRBJ1-1; perhaps TRBD1 as D (6 bases). The ends were cut back, 4 bases at V and 4 bases at J, with 13 bases in the middle. Per germline, CDR1 SQVTM and CDR2 ANQGSEA. The CDR3 is 13 amino acids.

CDR3 in amino acids: CASSVDTGELFF. CDR3 bases: TGTGCCAGCAGCGTCGACACCGGGGAGCTGTTTTTT. This rearrangement joins TRBV9 to TRBJ2-2; D unclear. V gave up 2 bases and J gave up 3 bases, with 2 bases separating them. CDR1 is SGDLS and CDR2 is YYNGEE in the germline V gene. The CDR3 sequence is 12 residues long. The whole variable domain, filled in from reference TRBV9 and TRBJ2-2, reads DSGVTQTPKHLITATGQRVTLRCSPRSGDLSVYWYQQSLDQGLQFLIQYYNGEERAKGNILERFSAQQFPDLHSELNLSSLELGDSALYFCASSVDTGELFFGEGSRLTVL.

CDR3 residues: CASSLFSVREGRNEQFF. The CDR3 DNA reads as TGTGCCAGCAGTTTATTTTCTGTGCGGGAGGGCCGCAATGAGCAGTTCTTC. The V gene is TRBV27, the J gene TRBJ2-1; 9 bases align to TRBD2. Germline V gives CDR1 MNHEY, CDR2 SMNVEV (reference sequence). This CDR3 spans 17 amino acids. V was clipped by 1 base and J by 6 bases; unmatched bases: 10.

CDR3 in amino acids: CASTPQNLNTEAFF. As DNA, the CDR3 is TGTGCCAGCACCCCCCAAAATTTGAACACTGAAGCTTTCTTT. The genes are TRBV28 and TRBJ1-1; D gene uncertain. Germline V gene sequence: CDR1 MDHEN, CDR2 SYDVKM. There are 14 residues in the CDR3. Trimming pared 7 bases from V and 0 bases from J, leaving 12 bases between.

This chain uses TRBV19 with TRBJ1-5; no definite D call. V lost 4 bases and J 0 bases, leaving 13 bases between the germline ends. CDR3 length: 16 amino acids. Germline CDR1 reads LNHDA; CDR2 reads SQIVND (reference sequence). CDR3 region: CASSTPAIHSNQPQHF. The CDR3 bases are TGTGCCAGTAGTACGCCGGCGATTCATAGCAATCAGCCCCAGCATTTT.

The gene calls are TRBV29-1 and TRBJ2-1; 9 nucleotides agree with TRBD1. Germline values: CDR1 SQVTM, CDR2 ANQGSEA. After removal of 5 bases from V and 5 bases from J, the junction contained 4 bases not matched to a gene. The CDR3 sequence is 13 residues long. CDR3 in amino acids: CSVPQGADNEQFF. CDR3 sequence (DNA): TGCAGCGTTCCACAGGGGGCGGACAATGAGCAGTTCTTC.

The CDR3 DNA is TGTGCCAGCAGCTTAGAGGACGGGACCGGGGGGGAAAAGCAGAATGAGCAGTTCTTC. Translating gives CASSLEDGTGGEKQNEQFF. This chain links TRBV13 with TRBJ2-1, with 8 bases matching TRBD2. V was pared by 1 base and J by 7 bases, with 18 bases of the junction left unmatched. Germline CDR1 PRHDT, CDR2 FYEKMQ (reference sequence). The CDR3 has 19 amino acids.

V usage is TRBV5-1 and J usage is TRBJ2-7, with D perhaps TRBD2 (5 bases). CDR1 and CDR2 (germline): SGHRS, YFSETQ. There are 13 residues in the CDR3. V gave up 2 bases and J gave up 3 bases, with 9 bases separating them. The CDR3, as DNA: TGCGCCAGCAGCTTCCCCGAGGGCTACGAGCAGTACTTC. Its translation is CASSFPEGYEQYF.

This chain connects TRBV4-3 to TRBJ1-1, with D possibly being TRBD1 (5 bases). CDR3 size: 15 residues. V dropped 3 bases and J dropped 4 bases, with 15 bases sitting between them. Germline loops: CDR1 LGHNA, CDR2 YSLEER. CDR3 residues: CASSHSGTTLTEAFF. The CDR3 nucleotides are TGCGCCAGCAGCCACTCCGGGACTACTCTCACTGAAGCTTTCTTT.

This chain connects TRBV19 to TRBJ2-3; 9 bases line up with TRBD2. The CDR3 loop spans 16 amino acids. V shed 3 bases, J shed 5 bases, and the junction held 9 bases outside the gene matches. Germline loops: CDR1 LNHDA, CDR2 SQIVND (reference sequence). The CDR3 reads CASSIGVAGAKDTQYF. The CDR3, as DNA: TGTGCCAGTAGTATTGGGGTAGCGGGAGCTAAAGATACGCAGTATTTT. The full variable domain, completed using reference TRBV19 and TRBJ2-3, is DGGITQSPKYLFRKEGQNVTLSCEQNLNHDAMYWYRQDPGQGLRLIYYSQIVNDFQKGDIAEGYSVSREKKESFPLTVTSAQKNPTAFYLCASSIGVAGAKDTQYFGPGTRLTVL.

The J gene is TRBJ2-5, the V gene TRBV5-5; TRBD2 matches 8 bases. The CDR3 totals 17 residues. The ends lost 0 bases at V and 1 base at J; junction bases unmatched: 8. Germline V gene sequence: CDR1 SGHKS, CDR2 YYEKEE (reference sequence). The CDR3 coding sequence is TGTGCCAGCAGCTTGGATGGGGCTAGCGGGTTCCAAGAGACCCAGTACTTC. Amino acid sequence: CASSLDGASGFQETQYF.

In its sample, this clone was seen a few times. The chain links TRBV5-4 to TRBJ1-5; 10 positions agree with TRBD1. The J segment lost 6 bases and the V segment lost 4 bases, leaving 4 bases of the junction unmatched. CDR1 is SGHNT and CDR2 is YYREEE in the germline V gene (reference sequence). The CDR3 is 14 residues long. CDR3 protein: CASSPGTGAQPQHF. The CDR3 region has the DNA TGTGCCAGCAGCCCCGGGACAGGGGCTCAGCCCCAGCATTTT.

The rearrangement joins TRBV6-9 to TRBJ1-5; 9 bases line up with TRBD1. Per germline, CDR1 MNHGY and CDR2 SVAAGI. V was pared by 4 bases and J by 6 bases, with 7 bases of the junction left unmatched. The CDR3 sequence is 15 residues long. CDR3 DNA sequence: TGTGCCAGCAGTTCCCTACAGGGGGCCGGTCAGCCCCAGCATTTT. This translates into CASSSLQGAGQPQHF.

In nucleotides, the CDR3 is TGTGCCAGCAGCTTACTTCGGGGGGGAAGTGAAGCTTTCTTT. Amino acid sequence: CASSLLRGGSEAFF. The chain recombines TRBV7-9 with TRBJ1-1; D possibly corresponds to TRBD1 (5 bases). The CDR3 is 14 residues long. CDR1 and CDR2 from the germline V gene are SEHNR and FQNEAQ (reference sequence). Trimming took off 2 bases at V and 7 bases at J, with 14 bases between the two ends.

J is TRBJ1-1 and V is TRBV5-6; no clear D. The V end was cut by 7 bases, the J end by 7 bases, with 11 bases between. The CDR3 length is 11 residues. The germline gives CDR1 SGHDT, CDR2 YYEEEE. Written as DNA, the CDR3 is TGTGCCAGCGGGGTGGTGGGTGAAGCTTTCTTT. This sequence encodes CASGVVGEAFF.

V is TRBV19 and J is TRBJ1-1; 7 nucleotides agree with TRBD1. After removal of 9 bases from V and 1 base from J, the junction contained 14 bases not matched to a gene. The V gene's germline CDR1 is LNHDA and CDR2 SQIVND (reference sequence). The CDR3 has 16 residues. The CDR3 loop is CASSEDRDRPNTEAFF. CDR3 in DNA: TGTGCCAGCAGTGAGGACCGGGACAGACCGAACACTGAAGCTTTCTTT.

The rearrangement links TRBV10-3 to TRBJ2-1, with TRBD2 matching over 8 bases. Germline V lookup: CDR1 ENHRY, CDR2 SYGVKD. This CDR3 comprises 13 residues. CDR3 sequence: CALGGENGNEQFF. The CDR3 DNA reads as TGTGCGCTCGGGGGGGAGAATGGCAATGAGCAGTTCTTC.

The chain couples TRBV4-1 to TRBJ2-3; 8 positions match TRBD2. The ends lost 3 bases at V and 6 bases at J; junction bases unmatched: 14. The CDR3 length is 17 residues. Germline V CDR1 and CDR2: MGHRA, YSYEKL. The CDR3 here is CASSQLTRAGARDTQYF. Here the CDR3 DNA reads TGCGCCAGCAGCCAGCTAACTAGAGCGGGGGCCAGGGATACGCAGTATTTT.

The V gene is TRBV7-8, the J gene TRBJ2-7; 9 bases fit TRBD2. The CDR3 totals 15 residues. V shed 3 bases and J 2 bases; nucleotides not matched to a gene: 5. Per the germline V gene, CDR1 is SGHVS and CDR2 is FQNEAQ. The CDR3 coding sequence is TGTGCCAGCAGCTTGAGCGGGAGGCCGACCTACGAGCAGTACTTC. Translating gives CASSLSGRPTYEQYF.